One and the same sample provided the 5 T cell receptor beta chains below, sequenced in a study of long-term antiretroviral therapy in people with HIV. The authors ran the immunoSEQ assay, v3.0, at survey level. Sequencing used immunoSEQ multiplex PCR; TCRdb keeps in-frame clones, though not all of them. The sample has about 16,000 clones; 80% to 90% are singletons. The sequenced sample was unsorted PBMCs, obtained about 2.4 years before starting antiretroviral therapy. The source of these receptors is a woman aged 30 to 39 with HIV.

This rearrangement joins TRBV30 to TRBJ1-1; the match to TRBD1 covers 10 bases. The germline gives CDR1 GTSNPN, CDR2 SVGIG (reference sequence). The CDR3 spans 13 residues. Unmatched junction bases numbered 10, after V lost 3 bases and J lost 12 bases. CDR3 protein: CAWRGQGVGNTFF. In nucleotides, the CDR3 is TGTGCCTGGAGAGGACAGGGGGTCGGGAACACTTTCTTT.

V is TRBV4-2 and J is TRBJ1-5; D is uncertain. The CDR3 extends over 15 amino acids. Trimming shortened V by 3 bases and J by 9 bases, and 18 bases separated the two germline ends. The V gene's germline CDR1 is LGHNA and CDR2 YNFKEQ. CDR3 DNA: TGTGCCAGCAGCCATAGAGACGGTGAAGGTGGGCCCCAGCATTTT. It is translated as CASSHRDGEGGPQHF.

This clone was seen only once. This chain uses TRBV9 with TRBJ1-3; the D is unclear. V was shortened by 0 bases and J by 2 bases, with 9 bases between the two germline ends. Germline V CDR1 and CDR2: SGDLS, YYNGEE. The CDR3 has 15 amino acids. The CDR3 here is CASSVGGRPGNTIYF. CDR3 in DNA: TGTGCCAGCAGCGTAGGAGGCAGACCTGGAAACACCATATATTTT. The entire variable domain, with the rest obtained from reference TRBV9 and TRBJ1-3, is as follows: DSGVTQTPKHLITATGQRVTLRCSPRSGDLSVYWYQQSLDQGLQFLIQYYNGEERAKGNILERFSAQQFPDLHSELNLSSLELGDSALYFCASSVGGRPGNTIYFGEGSWLTVV.

The V call is TRBV6-6, the J call TRBJ2-7; a possible D gene is TRBD1 (6 bases). This CDR3 is built from 14 residues. Germline lookup yields CDR1 MNHNY and CDR2 SVGAGI (reference sequence). Deletions cut 2 bases from V and 2 bases from J, with 10 bases between. The CDR3 sequence: CASSYMDSPYEQYF. In nucleotides, the CDR3 is TGTGCCAGCAGTTACATGGACAGCCCCTACGAGCAGTACTTC.

The V gene is TRBV4-2, the J gene TRBJ2-7; 7 nucleotides align to TRBD1. The CDR3 spans 14 residues. J lost 2 bases, V lost 3 bases, and 4 bases had no gene match. CDR1 and CDR2 (germline): LGHNA, YNFKEQ. The CDR3 sequence: CASSQEDRTYEQYF. DNA for the CDR3: TGTGCCAGCAGCCAGGAGGACAGGACCTACGAGCAGTACTTC.